This T cell receptor (beta chain) was sequenced during a study of glioma-infiltrating T cells. Germline CDR1 MDHEN, CDR2 SYDVKM. The CDR3 is 15 amino acids. Amplification of TCR alpha and beta CDR3 regions from RNA used iRepertoire nested multiplex PCR. TCRdb redid the calling of the multiplex PCR reads with MiXCR, one entry per CDR3 protein. This sample yields around 97,000 distinct CDR3 sequences, of which about 30% are seen a single time; about 40% belongs to the top ten. Turning to this clonotype: This may be a read error: a much more frequent sequence differs by one nucleotide.

This receptor was obtained from a human donor with low-grade glioma or glioblastoma, undergoing nonglioma brain surgery, or in good health (not recorded which). Specimen: glioma tissue, nonneoplastic brain tissue, or PBMCs (not recorded which). V is TRBV28 and J is TRBJ2-3, with D possibly TRBD2 on 6 matching bases. CDR3 DNA sequence: TGTGCCAGCAGTTTAGGGGGAACTAGCACACATACGCAGTATTTT. It yields the protein CASSLGGTSTHTQYF. The variable domain in full, completed from reference TRBV28 and TRBJ2-3, reads DVKVTQSSRYLVKRTGEKVFLECVQDMDHENMFWYRQDPGLGLRLIYFSYDVKMKEKGDIPEGYSVSREKKERFSLILESASTNQTSMYLCASSLGGTSTHTQYFGPGTRLTVL.